This T cell receptor (beta chain) was captured by sequencing in a study of cytomegalovirus exposure and HLA in healthy donors. General study findings and limits: Most TCRs appeared rarely, but some public TCRs recurred in many donors. By a later analysis, the bulk of CMV-associated TCR beta chains appeared HLA-restricted. DRB1 had the most TCR associations and HLA-C the fewest, a later analysis found, with rates varying by HLA locus.

The PCR employed 60 Vbeta primers together with 13 Jbeta primers. Clones were read by immunoSEQ multiplex PCR, and TCRdb kept only the in-frame ones, dropping some. Of 150,000 to 160,000 clones listed, around 75% are singletons. As regards this clone: Its antigen is currently unknown.

This CDR3 contains 16 residues. Germline-derived CDR1 and CDR2 are SGHNT and YYREEE (reference sequence). V was clipped by 7 bases and J by 1 base, with 21 bases between them. The TCR sequence derives from a man aged 25-45 years in good health and CMV-seropositive. The specimen was PBMCs. V gene TRBV5-4 combines with J gene TRBJ2-7; a weak D match, TRBD1 (8 bases). This chain's CDR3 is CASRRGGTGQSYEQYF. As DNA, the CDR3 is TGTGCCAGCCGCAGGGGGGGGACAGGCCAATCCTACGAGCAGTACTTC.